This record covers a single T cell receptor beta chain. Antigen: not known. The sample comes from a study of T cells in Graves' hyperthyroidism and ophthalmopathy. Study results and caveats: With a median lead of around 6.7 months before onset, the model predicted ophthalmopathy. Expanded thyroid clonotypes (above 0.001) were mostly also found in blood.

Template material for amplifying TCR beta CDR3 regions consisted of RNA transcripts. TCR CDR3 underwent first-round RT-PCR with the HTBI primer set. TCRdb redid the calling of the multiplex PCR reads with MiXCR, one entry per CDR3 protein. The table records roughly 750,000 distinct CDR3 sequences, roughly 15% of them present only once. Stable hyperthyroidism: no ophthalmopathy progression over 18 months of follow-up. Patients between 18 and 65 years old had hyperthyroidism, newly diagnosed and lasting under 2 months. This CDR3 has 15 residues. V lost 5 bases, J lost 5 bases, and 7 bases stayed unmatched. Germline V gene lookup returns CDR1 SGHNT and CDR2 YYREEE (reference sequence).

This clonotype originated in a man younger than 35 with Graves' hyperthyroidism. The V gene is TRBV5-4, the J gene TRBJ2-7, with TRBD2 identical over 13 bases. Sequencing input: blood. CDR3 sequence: CASRAGLAGDNEQYF. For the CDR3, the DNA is TGTGCCAGCAGGGCAGGACTAGCGGGAGACAACGAGCAGTACTTC. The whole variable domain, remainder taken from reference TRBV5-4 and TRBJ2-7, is ETGVTQSPTHLIKTRGQQVTLRCSSQSGHNTVSWYQQALGQGPQFIFQYYREEENGRGNFPPRFSGLQFPNYSSELNVNALELDDSALYLCASRAGLAGDNEQYFGPGTRLTVT.